Below, 25 T cell receptor beta chains from the same sample are listed, as sequenced in a study of OX40 agonist ivuxolimab in advanced cancers. Repertoires were generated with immunoSEQ multiplex PCR, while TCRdb's copy carries only in-frame clones and drops some. The table records some 150,000 clones, about nine tenths of them present only once. The sequences come from CD4+ or CD8+ T cells sorted from blood, collected in a trial of the OX40 agonist ivuxolimab. These receptor sequences come from an adult with an advanced solid tumor such as melanoma, head and neck, liver or kidney cancer.

J is TRBJ2-6 and V is TRBV29-1; D is undetermined. The CDR3 is 13 residues long. Germline V lookup: CDR1 SQVTM, CDR2 ANQGSEA. V was shortened by 6 bases and J by 0 bases, with 6 bases between the two germline ends. This CDR3 reads CSVDLSGANVLTF. In DNA form, the CDR3 reads TGCAGCGTCGACCTCTCTGGGGCCAACGTCCTGACTTTC.

V usage is TRBV7-3 and J usage is TRBJ1-1; TRBD1 might be the D (5 bases). Per the germline V gene, CDR1 is SGHTA and CDR2 is FQGTGA. V shed 9 bases and J shed 2 bases, with 13 bases lying between them. The CDR3 is made up of 13 amino acids. The chain's CDR3 is CASSTGQNTEAFF. In nucleotides, the CDR3 is TGTGCCAGTAGTACAGGTCAAAACACTGAAGCTTTCTTT.

The chain has TRBV14 and TRBJ1-4, with D tentatively TRBD1 (5 bases). The V end was cut by 0 bases, the J end by 7 bases, with 15 bases between. Germline CDR1 and CDR2: SGHDN and FVKESK. The CDR3 consists of 16 residues. CDR3 amino acids: CASSQDRVGVGEKLFF. CDR3 sequence (DNA): TGTGCCAGCAGCCAAGATCGAGTAGGGGTCGGTGAAAAACTGTTTTTT.

This CDR3 reads CSVLGQGWSNEKLFF. CDR3 bases: TGCAGCGTTCTCGGACAGGGATGGTCTAATGAAAAACTGTTTTTT. The V gene is TRBV29-1, the J gene TRBJ1-4, with TRBD1 identical over 8 bases. The V segment lost 5 bases and the J segment 3 bases; nucleotides outside the gene matches: 8. Looked up from germline, CDR1 is SQVTM and CDR2 is ANQGSEA. The CDR3 extends over 15 amino acids.

This clone was found once. The CDR3 spells CASSVGREWAETQYF. The CDR3 DNA reads TGTGCCAGCAGCGTAGGTAGGGAGTGGGCAGAGACCCAGTACTTC. The chain couples TRBV9 to TRBJ2-5; D may be TRBD2 (5 bases). The germline CDR1 and CDR2 sequences are SGDLS and YYNGEE. This CDR3 comprises 15 residues. Between the trimmed V and J ends, which lost 0 bases and 4 bases, there was a span of 13 bases.

About this clone: Additional DNA sequences in this sample encode the identical CDR3. The chain couples TRBV9 to TRBJ2-1, with a possible D match to TRBD2 (5 bases). Germline V gene sequence: CDR1 SGDLS, CDR2 YYNGEE. CDR3 size: 14 residues. Trimming pared 1 base from V and 1 base from J, leaving 6 bases between. The CDR3 nucleotides are TGTGCCAGCAGCGTAAGCGGTTCCTACAATGAGCAGTTCTTC. This gives the protein CASSVSGSYNEQFF.

This chain joins TRBV18 and TRBJ1-4; D call uncertain. The germline V gene has CDR1 KGHSH and CDR2 LQKENI. The ends were cut back, 3 bases at V and 8 bases at J, with 13 bases in the middle. CDR3 length: 14 residues. CDR3 in DNA: TGTGCCAGCTCACCCGAGTACGGCGAGGAAAAACTGTTTTTT. Protein product: CASSPEYGEEKLFF.

The count of this clone is one. The J gene is TRBJ1-1, the V gene TRBV13, with a possible D match to TRBD1 (6 bases). The CDR3 contains 19 residues. V was pared by 5 bases and J by 5 bases, with 30 bases between. The germline CDR1 and CDR2 sequences are PRHDT and FYEKMQ (reference sequence). The CDR3 loop reads CASSPTPVTGPGPGTEAFF. The CDR3 nucleotides are TGTGCCAGCAGCCCGACCCCAGTAACAGGGCCCGGTCCTGGAACTGAAGCTTTCTTT. Supplemented by reference TRBV13 and TRBJ1-1, the full variable domain reads AAGVIQSPRHLIKEKRETATLKCYPIPRHDTVYWYQQGPGQDPQFLISFYEKMQSDKGSIPDRFSAQQFSDYHSELNMSSLELGDSALYFCASSPTPVTGPGPGTEAFFGQGTRLTVV.

About this clone: Other DNA sequences within the sample encode an identical CDR3. CDR3 protein: CASSYSNRGSYEQYF. CDR3 nucleotide sequence: TGTGCCAGCAGTTACTCGAACAGGGGGTCCTACGAGCAGTACTTC. The chain is built from TRBV6-5 and TRBJ2-7, with 8 bases matching TRBD1. V shed 0 bases and J 1 base; nucleotides not matched to a gene: 2. CDR3 length equals 15 residues. CDR1 is MNHEY and CDR2 is SVGAGI in the germline V gene.

This chain uses TRBV27 with TRBJ2-5; no reliable D call. V shed 5 bases and J shed 4 bases, with 14 bases lying between them. This CDR3 comprises 14 residues. Germline V gene lookup returns CDR1 MNHEY and CDR2 SMNVEV (reference sequence). Here the CDR3 DNA reads TGTGCCAGCAGTCCTTTAGTAGGGTTAGAGACCCAGTACTTC. Protein: CASSPLVGLETQYF.

This clone was recorded once. V usage is TRBV27 and J usage is TRBJ1-3; D is uncertain. The germline CDR1 and CDR2 sequences are MNHEY and SMNVEV (reference sequence). This CDR3 has 13 residues. Trimming stripped 3 bases from V and 4 bases from J, with 7 bases between. In DNA form, the CDR3 reads TGTGCCAGCAGTTTCAAGGTGGGAAACACCATATATTTT. Encoded protein: CASSFKVGNTIYF.

The chain links TRBV6-1 to TRBJ1-2; D not resolved. In germline, CDR1 is MNHNS, CDR2 SASEGT. V was shortened by 0 bases and J by 8 bases, with 4 bases between the two germline ends. CDR3 length equals 11 residues. The CDR3 region has the DNA TGTGCCAGCAGTGAAGCCCGGGGCTACACCTTC. Translating gives CASSEARGYTF.

The chain joins TRBV4-2 to TRBJ1-6; D gene uncertain. This CDR3 has 16 residues. V gave up 0 bases and J gave up 0 bases, with 6 bases separating them. Germline CDR1 is LGHNA and CDR2 is YNFKEQ. The CDR3, as DNA: TGTGCCAGCAGCCAAGATCTCACCTCCTATAATTCACCCCTCCACTTT. Translated: CASSQDLTSYNSPLHF.

The chain combines TRBV7-6 with TRBJ2-7; D call uncertain. The V and J ends lost 2 bases and 0 bases respectively, with 8 bases between them. Germline CDR1 is SGHVS and CDR2 is FNYEAQ. CDR3 length equals 14 residues. The CDR3 protein is CASSLSLSSYEQYF. The DNA of the CDR3 is TGTGCCAGCAGCTTAAGCCTGAGCTCCTACGAGCAGTACTTC.

The chain employs TRBV19 and TRBJ2-3; the D is unclear. The CDR3 runs 12 residues. In germline, CDR1 is LNHDA, CDR2 SQIVND (reference sequence). Trimming shortened V by 6 bases and J by 4 bases, and 8 bases separated the two germline ends. CDR3 region: CASSQYPDTQYF. CDR3 sequence (DNA): TGTGCCAGTAGCCAGTACCCAGATACGCAGTATTTT.

The chain links TRBV28 to TRBJ2-1, with TRBD1 matching 7 bases. The CDR3 is 14 residues long. From germline, CDR1 is MDHEN and CDR2 SYDVKM. Trimming cost V 5 bases and J 5 bases; bases outside gene matches: 6. CDR3 protein: CASSQPGTDNEQFF. The CDR3 coding sequence is TGTGCCAGCAGTCAACCTGGGACAGACAATGAGCAGTTCTTC.

The chain is built from TRBV4-2 and TRBJ1-5; a possible D gene is TRBD1 (5 bases). V was pared by 7 bases and J by 2 bases, with 15 bases between. Germline lookup yields CDR1 LGHNA and CDR2 YNFKEQ. CDR3 length: 15 amino acids. The CDR3 loop reads CASNPLAGGNQPQHF. CDR3 sequence (DNA): TGTGCCAGCAACCCCCTCGCGGGGGGCAATCAGCCCCAGCATTTT.

Remarks on this clone: A junction end diverges from the germline sequence, so it may reflect a read error. The V gene is TRBV28, the J gene TRBJ2-7; D is possibly TRBD1 (6 bases). The CDR3 has 10 amino acids. Per germline, CDR1 MDHEN and CDR2 SYDVKM. The CDR3 is CASSAGTPDF. CDR3 nucleotides: TGTGCCAGCAGTGCCGGGACACCAGACTTC.

The rearrangement joins TRBV13 to TRBJ2-3; the D is unclear. V lost 5 bases and J 2 bases, leaving 8 bases between the germline ends. Germline lookup yields CDR1 PRHDT and CDR2 FYEKMQ (reference sequence). This CDR3 is 13 amino acids long. The CDR3 DNA sequence: TGTGCCAGCAGCCGTCAGAACACAGATACGCAGTATTTT. It specifies CASSRQNTDTQYF.

The CDR3 spells CASSLRDTNQETQYF. CDR3 in DNA: TGCGCCAGCAGTCTCCGGGACACTAATCAAGAGACCCAGTACTTC. The chain couples TRBV5-1 to TRBJ2-5; tentative D call: TRBD1 (6 bases). Per the germline V gene, CDR1 is SGHRS and CDR2 is YFSETQ. There are 15 residues in the CDR3. The V end lost 5 bases, the J end lost 2 bases, and 16 bases lay between the germline ends.

This rearrangement joins TRBV5-1 to TRBJ2-3; maybe TRBD1 (6 bases). The CDR3 has 14 amino acids. Per germline, CDR1 SGHRS and CDR2 YFSETQ. Trimming cost V 2 bases and J 3 bases, with 10 bases left between them. CDR3 nucleotide sequence: TGCGCCAGCAGCTTTGTGCAGGGGACAGATACGCAGTATTTT. It codes for CASSFVQGTDTQYF.

This clone showed up just once. The identical CDR3 is also encoded by other nucleotide sequences in the sample. This chain joins TRBV6-5 and TRBJ2-7; perhaps TRBD1 as D (7 bases). The CDR3 contains 11 residues. CDR1 and CDR2 (germline): MNHEY, SVGAGI. Trimming removed 5 bases at V and 7 bases at J, with 9 bases between. The DNA of the CDR3 is TGTGCCAGCAGTCCAGGGGGGGAGCAGTACTTC. Translation gives CASSPGGEQYF.

This rearrangement joins TRBV7-2 to TRBJ1-5; 11 positions agree with TRBD1. The ends lost 4 bases at V and 7 bases at J; junction bases unmatched: 6. The length of the CDR3 is 15 residues. The germline V gene encodes CDR1 SGHTA and CDR2 FQGNSA. The CDR3 here is CASSSGTGGPQPQHF. CDR3 DNA sequence: TGTGCCAGCAGCTCCGGGACAGGGGGGCCGCAGCCCCAGCATTTT.

The V and J genes are TRBV21-1 and TRBJ2-7; no check of the table's D call, TRBD2, against the DNA was made. TRBV21-1 is tagged as a pseudogene. This CDR3 region has 16 residues. The CDR3 DNA reads TGTGCCAGCAGCACCTACAGTATTAGCGGGAGTTACGAGCAGTACTTC. Translating it yields CASSTYSISGSYEQYF.

V is TRBV7-3 and J is TRBJ2-1, with 7 nucleotides matching TRBD1. CDR1 SGHTA and CDR2 FQGTGA come from the germline V gene. This CDR3 region has 15 residues. J gave up 6 bases and V 5 bases, and 10 bases lay outside the gene matches. The CDR3 loop reads CASSPEGTVGNEQFF. The CDR3 DNA reads TGTGCCAGCAGCCCAGAGGGGACAGTTGGCAATGAGCAGTTCTTC.